This T cell receptor (beta chain) was captured by sequencing in a study of early T cells in non-severe SARS-CoV-2 infection. Study as a whole: The authors sequenced bulk RNA from unsorted whole blood, leaving chains unpaired. Study results and caveats: Comparison of clonotypes with VDJdb favored anti-spike CD8 responses while missing private and CD4 specificities.

The TCR library protocol was used to attach unique molecular identifiers. These identifiers were attached to individual cDNA molecules. TCRdb passed the 5' RACE reads through MiXCR, listing each CDR3 protein once. The sample holds around 93,000 distinct CDR3 sequences, about 12% seen once. As regards this clonotype: Its antigen is unknown.

The sequenced sample was whole blood, obtained at baseline. This receptor was taken from an adult who was a healthcare worker with PCR-confirmed SARS-CoV-2 infection or an uninfected control (not recorded which).

CDR3: CASSEFTGGKEETQYF. For the CDR3, the DNA is TGTGCCAGCAGTGAATTTACAGGGGGGAAAGAAGAGACCCAGTACTTC. V usage is TRBV25-1 and J usage is TRBJ2-5, with 8 bases aligning to TRBD1. Looked up from germline, CDR1 is MGHDK and CDR2 is SYGVNS. V was clipped by 1 base and J by 3 bases; unmatched bases: 7. The CDR3 spans 16 residues.